This T cell receptor (beta chain) comes out of a study of cytomegalovirus exposure and HLA in healthy donors. The PCR made use of 60 Vbeta and 13 Jbeta primers. As handled by the study authors: Later reanalysis found approximately 76 million unique TCR beta chains, about 10 million of them shared. The method was immunoSEQ multiplex PCR; TCRdb's version includes in-frame clones alone and lacks a portion of them. V and J calls and clone size follow that table, whereas D and trimming were derived from the DNA. The table records about 180,000 clones, 84% of them present only once. Comment on this clone: Its antigen is unknown.

Whole-study findings and limits: As a later analysis revealed, most CMV-associated TCR beta chains appeared HLA-restricted. The likely origin of a cluster of highly shared sequence variants was a sequencing artifact. Researchers reported in a later analysis that common viral pathogens appeared linked to several top clusters.

CDR1 SNHLY and CDR2 FYNNEI come from the germline V gene. Trimming removed 6 bases from V and 0 bases from J; junction bases left unmatched: 13. CDR3 length equals 18 residues. This TCR came from a girl aged 2-15 years in good health and CMV-seropositive. The source material was PBMCs. The chain carries TRBV2 and TRBJ1-2; TRBD1 matches at 10 bases. The CDR3 nucleotides are TGTGCCAGCAGGGATAGGGGACAGGGGAGAATAGCTAACTATGGCTACACCTTC. It is translated as CASRDRGQGRIANYGYTF.